A single sample is the source of the 24 T cell receptor beta chains below, sequenced in a study of patients and donors after allogeneic stem cell transplantation. A single record per CDR3 protein comes from TCRdb applying MiXCR to the RT-PCR reads. The sample carries hundreds of thousands of distinct CDR3 sequences, 16% recorded once. Sequencing used blood, either unsorted or a sorted T cell fraction (not recorded which). These receptors all stem from a human donor who was either an allogeneic HSCT recipient or a stem cell or donor lymphocyte infusion donor (not recorded which). It is not recorded whose cells these are; they may come from a transplant donor.

This clonotype has at least ten counts. The chain uses TRBV4-2 and TRBJ2-7; D is uncertain. The CDR3 is 12 amino acids. The germline gives CDR1 LGHNA, CDR2 YNFKEQ. Trimming pared 0 bases from V and 6 bases from J, leaving 6 bases between. CDR3 loop: CASSQDISEQYF. Written as DNA, the CDR3 is TGTGCCAGCAGCCAAGATATTAGCGAGCAGTACTTC.

The gene calls are TRBV4-1 and TRBJ2-2; 10 bases align to TRBD2. The CDR3 extends over 16 amino acids. J lost 4 bases, V lost 5 bases, and 7 bases had no gene match. CDR1 and CDR2 from the germline V gene are MGHRA and YSYEKL. As DNA, the CDR3 is TGCGCCAGCAGCGATAGCGGGAGGACGGGCACCGGGGAGCTGTTTTTT. This codes for CASSDSGRTGTGELFF.

V gene TRBV20-1 combines with J gene TRBJ2-7; TRBD1 aligns across 9 bases. V lost 2 bases and J lost 1; bases outside the gene matches: 9. CDR1 and CDR2 from the germline V gene are DFQATT and SNEGSKA (reference sequence). The CDR3 has 16 residues. This CDR3 reads CSARQSPGTGSYEQYF. For the CDR3, the DNA is TGCAGTGCTAGACAGAGCCCCGGGACAGGGTCCTACGAGCAGTACTTC.

This clonotype occurred a few times. The chain recombines TRBV12-3 or TRBV12-4 with TRBJ2-5; TRBD1 agrees at 7 bases. J gave up 0 bases and V 5 bases, and 15 bases lay outside the gene matches. The CDR3 has 18 amino acids. CDR3 DNA sequence: TGTGCCAGCAGTGTAAACCGGGACAGCCAAATGTACCAAGAGACCCAGTACTTC. It yields the protein CASSVNRDSQMYQETQYF.

This clonotype was recorded once. This chain's CDR3 is CASGLQVGSYNEQFF. The CDR3, as DNA: TGTGCTAGTGGCCTTCAGGTTGGCTCCTACAATGAGCAGTTCTTC. The V gene is TRBV12-5, the J gene TRBJ2-1; D gene ambiguous. This CDR3 spans 15 amino acids. Trimming took off 6 bases at V and 0 bases at J, with 12 bases between the two ends. CDR1 is LGHNT, CDR2 FRNRAP, per germline.

This chain uses TRBV7-2 with TRBJ2-7; 9 bases line up with TRBD2. This CDR3 region has 15 residues. CDR1 is SGHTA and CDR2 is FQGNSA in the germline V gene. After removal of 2 bases from V and 1 base from J, the junction contained 3 bases not matched to a gene. The CDR3 sequence is CASSLILAGSYEQYF. Written as DNA, the CDR3 is TGTGCCAGCAGCTTAATCCTAGCGGGGTCCTACGAGCAGTACTTC.

This clonotype was counted only a few times. The V and J genes are TRBV24-1 and TRBJ2-3, with TRBD2 identical over 8 bases. CDR3 length: 15 amino acids. Germline V lookup: CDR1 KGHDR, CDR2 SFDVKD. V was clipped by 10 bases and J by 3 bases; unmatched bases: 11. The CDR3 DNA follows: TGTGCCACGAGCGGCGGGAGGAAGTTAACAGATACGCAGTATTTT. As protein: CATSGGRKLTDTQYF.

The V call is TRBV4-1, the J call TRBJ2-7, with D unresolved. Germline assignment: CDR1 MGHRA and CDR2 YSYEKL. This CDR3 has 16 residues. V was pared by 0 bases and J by 1 base, with 13 bases between. CDR3 protein: CASSQDLRVWSYEQYF. CDR3 bases: TGCGCCAGCAGCCAAGATCTTAGGGTATGGTCCTACGAGCAGTACTTC.

The chain carries TRBV5-1 and TRBJ2-1; no firm D call. Germline V gene sequence: CDR1 SGHRS, CDR2 YFSETQ. The CDR3 totals 13 residues. V lost 4 bases and J 3 bases, leaving 8 bases between the germline ends. The CDR3 nucleotides read TGCGCCAGCAGCGGCGGAAACTACAATGAGCAGTTCTTC. As protein: CASSGGNYNEQFF.

The rearrangement links TRBV18 to TRBJ1-4, with no clear D. Germline CDR1 KGHSH, CDR2 LQKENI. The V gene lost 3 bases and the J gene lost 3 bases, with 14 bases spanning the gap. CDR3 size: 16 residues. The DNA for the CDR3 is TGTGCCAGCTCACCTCTGCGACGGGTCCCTAATGAAAAACTGTTTTTT. It codes for CASSPLRRVPNEKLFF.

V gene TRBV5-1 combines with J gene TRBJ2-3; TRBD2 aligns across 11 bases. The CDR3 consists of 15 residues. CDR1 is SGHRS and CDR2 is YFSETQ in the germline V gene. V was pared by 3 bases and J by 5 bases, with 5 bases of the junction left unmatched. The DNA for the CDR3 is TGCGCCAGCAGCTCAATAGCGGGGGGGCAAGATACGCAGTATTTT. Its translation: CASSSIAGGQDTQYF.

This clonotype was recorded a few times. This chain links TRBV29-1 with TRBJ2-1; TRBD2 aligns across 7 bases. The CDR3 is made up of 12 amino acids. V lost 0 bases and J lost 14; bases outside the gene matches: 7. CDR1 and CDR2 (germline): SQVTM, ANQGSEA. The DNA for the CDR3 is TGCAGCGTTGAAGAGGGCGGGGGAGGAGAGTTCTTC. This gives the protein CSVEEGGGGEFF.

The rearrangement links TRBV5-6 to TRBJ1-2; D is undetermined. The CDR3 spans 14 residues. V lost 0 bases to trimming and J lost 2 bases, with 8 bases between them. Looked up from germline, CDR1 is SGHDT and CDR2 is YYEEEE. In nucleotides, the CDR3 is TGTGCCAGCAGCTTGGGGGCACAGAACTATGGCTACACCTTC. Protein product: CASSLGAQNYGYTF.

The V gene is TRBV7-2, the J gene TRBJ1-2, with D tentatively TRBD1 (5 bases). Trimming removed 1 base from V and 2 bases from J, with 8 bases in between. The CDR3 runs to 14 residues. Germline CDR1 and CDR2: SGHTA and FQGNSA. The DNA of the CDR3 is TGTGCCAGCAGCTTAGACCGACAGAACTATGGCTACACCTTC. Protein sequence: CASSLDRQNYGYTF. Combining the CDR3 with reference TRBV7-2 and TRBJ1-2 gives the whole variable domain GAGVSQSPSNKVTEKGKDVELRCDPISGHTALYWYRQSLGQGLEFLIYFQGNSAPDKSGLPSDRFSAERTGGSVSTLTIQRTQQEDSAVYLCASSLDRQNYGYTFGSGTRLTVV.

The gene calls are TRBV11-3 and TRBJ1-2; no definite D call. The V end lost 0 bases, the J end lost 0 bases, and 11 bases lay between the germline ends. Germline assignment: CDR1 SGHNT and CDR2 YENEEA. The CDR3 length is 16 residues. The CDR3 region is CASSLESALANYGYTF. CDR3 in DNA: TGTGCCAGCAGCTTAGAATCAGCTCTAGCTAACTATGGCTACACCTTC.

The table lists this clonotype with many counts. The rearrangement links TRBV25-1 to TRBJ2-7; D is undetermined. Per the germline V gene, CDR1 is MGHDK and CDR2 is SYGVNS. Trimming pared 6 bases from V and 0 bases from J, leaving 6 bases between. The length of the CDR3 is 12 residues. CDR3 residues: CASRASSYEQYF. The DNA for the CDR3 is TGTGCCAGCAGGGCTTCCTCCTACGAGCAGTACTTC.

This clonotype was recorded a few times. The V gene is TRBV7-9, the J gene TRBJ1-6, with unresolved D. The CDR3 has 14 amino acids. Germline-derived CDR1 and CDR2 are SEHNR and FQNEAQ (reference sequence). V lost 1 base and J 4 bases, leaving 5 bases between the germline ends. CDR3 protein: CASSLEGYNSPLHF. CDR3 coding DNA: TGTGCCAGCAGCTTAGAAGGGTATAATTCACCCCTCCACTTT.

This clonotype was seen a few times. V gene TRBV27 combines with J gene TRBJ2-1; 13 bases are a match to TRBD2. The ends lost 9 bases at V and 3 bases at J; junction bases unmatched: 5. This CDR3 has 15 residues. The V gene's germline CDR1 is MNHEY and CDR2 SMNVEV (reference sequence). CDR3 loop: CASLTSGRIYNEQFF. In DNA form, the CDR3 reads TGTGCCAGTTTGACTAGCGGGAGGATCTACAATGAGCAGTTCTTC.

This sequence joins TRBV15 and TRBJ1-4, with no clear D. The CDR3 contains 13 residues. Per germline, CDR1 LNHNV and CDR2 YYDKDF (reference sequence). The V gene lost 1 base and the J gene lost 8 bases, with 8 bases spanning the gap. As DNA, the CDR3 is TGTGCCACCAGCAGAGGATTAGGGGAAAAACTGTTTTTT. Protein product: CATSRGLGEKLFF.

J is TRBJ2-7 and V is TRBV9, with D possibly matching TRBD1 (7 bases). V dropped 0 bases and J dropped 2 bases, with 12 bases sitting between them. The CDR3 totals 15 residues. Germline CDR1 is SGDLS and CDR2 is YYNGEE. The CDR3, as DNA: TGTGCCAGCAGCGTAGCTCCCAGGGGGGCCTACGAGCAGTACTTC. Its protein product is CASSVAPRGAYEQYF.

V usage is TRBV3-1 and J usage is TRBJ2-3; 10 nucleotides line up with TRBD2. CDR1 and CDR2 from the germline V gene are LGHDT and YNNKEL (reference sequence). J was trimmed by 1 base and V by 4 bases; bases with no gene match: 5. This CDR3 has 16 residues. The CDR3 coding sequence is TGTGCCAGCAGCCCCCAGGGACTAGCGCGCACAGATACGCAGTATTTT. Amino acids: CASSPQGLARTDTQYF.

This clonotype was observed a few times. This chain links TRBV9 with TRBJ1-5; a weak D match, TRBD1 (6 bases). CDR1 is SGDLS and CDR2 is YYNGEE in the germline V gene. Trimming shortened V by 2 bases and J by 6 bases, and 12 bases separated the two germline ends. The CDR3 has 14 residues. The CDR3 sequence is CASSVGGASQPQHF. The CDR3 DNA sequence: TGTGCCAGCAGCGTCGGGGGCGCAAGTCAGCCCCAGCATTTT.

This clonotype showed up just a few times. The J gene is TRBJ2-7, the V gene TRBV27; no firm D call. CDR3 length equals 17 residues. V was shortened by 4 bases and J by 1 base, with 20 bases between the two germline ends. Germline CDR1 reads MNHEY; CDR2 reads SMNVEV (reference sequence). CDR3 DNA: TGTGCCAGCAGTTCACCCCGACCGTCCCTCAGTTCCTACGAGCAGTACTTC. Translating it yields CASSSPRPSLSSYEQYF.

The chain joins TRBV12-3 or TRBV12-4 to TRBJ2-2, with D perhaps being TRBD1 or TRBD2 (6 bases each). CDR3 length: 14 residues. The V gene lost 3 bases and the J gene lost 6 bases, with 11 bases spanning the gap. The CDR3 DNA sequence: TGTGCCAGCAGTTTGATAGGGGGGCCCGGGGAGCTGTTTTTT. This codes for CASSLIGGPGELFF.